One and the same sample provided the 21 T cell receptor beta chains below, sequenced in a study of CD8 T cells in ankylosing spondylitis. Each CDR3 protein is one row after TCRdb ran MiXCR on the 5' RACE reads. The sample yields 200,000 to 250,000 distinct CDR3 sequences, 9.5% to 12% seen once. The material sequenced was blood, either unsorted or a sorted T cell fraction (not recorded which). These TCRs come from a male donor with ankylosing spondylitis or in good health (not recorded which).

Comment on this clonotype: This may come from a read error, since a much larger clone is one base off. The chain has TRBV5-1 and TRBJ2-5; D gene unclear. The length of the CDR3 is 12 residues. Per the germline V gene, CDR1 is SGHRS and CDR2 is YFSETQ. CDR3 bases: TGCGCCAACAGCTGGGTCCAAGAGACCCAGTACTTC. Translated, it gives CANSWVQETQYF. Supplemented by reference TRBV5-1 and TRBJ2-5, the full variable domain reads KAGVTQTPRYLIKTRGQQVTLSCSPISGHRSVSWYQQTPGQGLQFLFEYFSETQRNKGNFPGRFSGRQFSNSRSEMNVSTLELGDSALYLCANSWVQETQYFGPGTRLLVL.

CDR3 sequence: CASSLHSSGAQYF. The CDR3, as DNA: TGTGCCAGCAGCCTCCATTCCTCGGGAGCCCAGTACTTC. The chain uses TRBV5-6 and TRBJ2-5; D is possibly TRBD2 (6 bases). This CDR3 contains 13 residues. V shed 4 bases and J shed 9 bases, with 16 bases lying between them. Per germline, CDR1 SGHDT and CDR2 YYEEEE.

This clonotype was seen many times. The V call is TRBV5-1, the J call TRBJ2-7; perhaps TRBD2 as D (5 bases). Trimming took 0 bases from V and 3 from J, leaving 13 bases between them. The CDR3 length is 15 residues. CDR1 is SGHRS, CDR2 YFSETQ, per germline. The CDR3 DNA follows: TGCGCCAGCAGCTTGGGAGCGGAAAGGGACTACGAGCAGTACTTC. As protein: CASSLGAERDYEQYF.

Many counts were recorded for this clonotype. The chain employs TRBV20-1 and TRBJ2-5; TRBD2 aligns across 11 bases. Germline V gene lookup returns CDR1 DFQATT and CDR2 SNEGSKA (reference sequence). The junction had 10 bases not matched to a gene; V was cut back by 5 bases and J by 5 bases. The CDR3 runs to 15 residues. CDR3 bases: TGCAGTGCTGTCCCCGGGACTAGCGGACCTGAGACCCAGTACTTC. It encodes CSAVPGTSGPETQYF.

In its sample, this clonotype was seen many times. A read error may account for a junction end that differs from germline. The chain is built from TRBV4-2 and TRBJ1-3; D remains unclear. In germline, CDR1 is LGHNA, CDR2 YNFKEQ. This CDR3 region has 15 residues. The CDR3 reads CASSSRLGSENTIYF. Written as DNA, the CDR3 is TGTGCCAGCAGCTCCCGCCTGGGCTCTGAAAACACCATATATTTT.

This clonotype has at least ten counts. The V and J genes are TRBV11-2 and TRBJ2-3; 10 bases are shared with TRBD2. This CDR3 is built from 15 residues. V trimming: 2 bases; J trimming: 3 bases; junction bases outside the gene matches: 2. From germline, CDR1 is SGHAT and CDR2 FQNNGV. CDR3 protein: CASSLLAGVTDTQYF. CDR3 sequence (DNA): TGTGCCAGCAGCTTACTAGCGGGAGTTACAGATACGCAGTATTTT.

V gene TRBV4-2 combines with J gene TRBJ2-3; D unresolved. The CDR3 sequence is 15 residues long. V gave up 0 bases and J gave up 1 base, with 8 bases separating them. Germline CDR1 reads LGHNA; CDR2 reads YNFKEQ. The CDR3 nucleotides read TGTGCCAGCAGCCAAGAGGCTGAAGGCACAGATACGCAGTATTTT. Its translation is CASSQEAEGTDTQYF.

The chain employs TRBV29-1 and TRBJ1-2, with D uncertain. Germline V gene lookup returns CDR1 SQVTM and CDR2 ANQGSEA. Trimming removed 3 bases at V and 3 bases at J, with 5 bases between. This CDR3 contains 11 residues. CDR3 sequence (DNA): TGCAGCGTTGATGTTGACTATGGCTACACCTTC. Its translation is CSVDVDYGYTF.

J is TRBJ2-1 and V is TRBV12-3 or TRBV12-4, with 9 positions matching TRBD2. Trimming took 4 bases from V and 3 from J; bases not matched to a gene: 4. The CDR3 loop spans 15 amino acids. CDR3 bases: TGTGCCAGCAGTTACCTAGCGGGAAACTACAATGAGCAGTTCTTC. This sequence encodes CASSYLAGNYNEQFF.

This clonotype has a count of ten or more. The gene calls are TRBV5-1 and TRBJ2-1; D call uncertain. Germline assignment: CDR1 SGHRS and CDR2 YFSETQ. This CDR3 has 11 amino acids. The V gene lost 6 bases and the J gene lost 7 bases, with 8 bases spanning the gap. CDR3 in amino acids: CASKMGNEQFF. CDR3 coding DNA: TGCGCCAGCAAGATGGGGAATGAGCAGTTCTTC.

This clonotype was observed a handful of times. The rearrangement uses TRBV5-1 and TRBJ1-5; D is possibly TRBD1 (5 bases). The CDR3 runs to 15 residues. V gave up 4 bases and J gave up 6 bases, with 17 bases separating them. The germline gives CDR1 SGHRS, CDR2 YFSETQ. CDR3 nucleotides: TGCGCCAGCAGCCTTGATGGGCAGGGCGCTCAGCCCCAGCATTTT. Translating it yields CASSLDGQGAQPQHF.

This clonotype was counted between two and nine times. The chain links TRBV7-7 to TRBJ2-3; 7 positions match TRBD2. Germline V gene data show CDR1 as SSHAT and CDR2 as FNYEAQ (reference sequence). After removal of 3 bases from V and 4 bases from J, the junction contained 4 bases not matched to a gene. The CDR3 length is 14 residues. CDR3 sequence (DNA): TGTGCCAGCAGCTTCAGCGGGATGGCAGATACGCAGTATTTT. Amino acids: CASSFSGMADTQYF. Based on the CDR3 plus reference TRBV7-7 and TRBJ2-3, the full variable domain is GAGVSQSPRYKVTKRGQDVTLRCDPISSHATLYWYQQALGQGPEFLTYFNYEAQPDKSGLPSDRFSAERPEGSISTLTIQRTEQRDSAMYRCASSFSGMADTQYFGPGTRLTVL.

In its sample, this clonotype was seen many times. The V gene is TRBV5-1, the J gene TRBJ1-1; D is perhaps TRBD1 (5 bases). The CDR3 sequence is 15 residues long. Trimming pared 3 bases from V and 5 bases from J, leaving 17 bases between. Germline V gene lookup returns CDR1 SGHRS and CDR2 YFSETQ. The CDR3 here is CASSSLRVGETEAFF. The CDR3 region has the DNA TGCGCCAGCAGCTCCCTCCGGGTGGGGGAGACTGAAGCTTTCTTT.

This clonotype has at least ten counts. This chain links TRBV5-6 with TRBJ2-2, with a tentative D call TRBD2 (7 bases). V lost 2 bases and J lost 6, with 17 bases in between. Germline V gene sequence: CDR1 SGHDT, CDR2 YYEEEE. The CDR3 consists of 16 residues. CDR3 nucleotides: TGTGCCAGCAGCTTTCAAAGCGGGACATTCTCCGGGGAGCTGTTTTTT. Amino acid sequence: CASSFQSGTFSGELFF.

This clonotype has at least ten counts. The CDR3 DNA reads as TGTGCCAGCAGACCCTTGACCGACTACAATGAGCAGTTCTTC. Translated, it gives CASRPLTDYNEQFF. The chain has TRBV28 and TRBJ2-1; D is undetermined. The germline V gene encodes CDR1 MDHEN and CDR2 SYDVKM. Between the trimmed V and J ends, which lost 6 bases and 3 bases, there was a span of 12 bases. The CDR3 is 14 amino acids.

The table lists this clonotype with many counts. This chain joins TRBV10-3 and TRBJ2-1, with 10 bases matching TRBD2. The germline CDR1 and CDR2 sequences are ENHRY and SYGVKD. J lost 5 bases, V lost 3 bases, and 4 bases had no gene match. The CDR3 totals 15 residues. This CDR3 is CAISDGTSAHNEQFF. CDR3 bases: TGTGCCATCAGTGATGGGACTAGCGCCCACAATGAGCAGTTCTTC.

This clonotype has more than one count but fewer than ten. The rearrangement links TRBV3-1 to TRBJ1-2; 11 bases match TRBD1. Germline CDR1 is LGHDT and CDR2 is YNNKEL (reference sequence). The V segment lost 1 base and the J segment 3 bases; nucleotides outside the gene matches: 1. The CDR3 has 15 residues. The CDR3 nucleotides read TGTGCCAGCAGCCAAGGGACAGGGGGCTACTATGGCTACACCTTC. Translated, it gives CASSQGTGGYYGYTF.

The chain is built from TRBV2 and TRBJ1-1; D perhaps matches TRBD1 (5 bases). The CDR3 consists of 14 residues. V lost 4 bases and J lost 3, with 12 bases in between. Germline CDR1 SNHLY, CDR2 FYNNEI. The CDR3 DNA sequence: TGTGCCAGCAGTGGGGTCGGGGGGGACACTGAAGCTTTCTTT. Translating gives CASSGVGGDTEAFF.

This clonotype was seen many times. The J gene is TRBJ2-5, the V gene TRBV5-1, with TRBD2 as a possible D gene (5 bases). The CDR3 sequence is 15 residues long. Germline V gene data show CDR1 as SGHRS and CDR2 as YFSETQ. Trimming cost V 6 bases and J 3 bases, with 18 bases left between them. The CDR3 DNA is TGCGCCAGCACCTCTCTCGGACTGGTTGAAGAGACCCAGTACTTC. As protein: CASTSLGLVEETQYF.

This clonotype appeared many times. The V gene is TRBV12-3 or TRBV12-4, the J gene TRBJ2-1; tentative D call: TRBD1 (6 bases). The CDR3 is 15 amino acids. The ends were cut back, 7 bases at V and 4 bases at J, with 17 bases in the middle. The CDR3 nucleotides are TGTGCCAGCACGCAAGGGGGTAGCGTGTACAATGAGCAGTTCTTC. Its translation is CASTQGGSVYNEQFF.

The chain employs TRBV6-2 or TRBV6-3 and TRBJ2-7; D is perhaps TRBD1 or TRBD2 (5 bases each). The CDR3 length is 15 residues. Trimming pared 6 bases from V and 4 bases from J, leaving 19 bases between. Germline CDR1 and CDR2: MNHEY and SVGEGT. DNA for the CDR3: TGTGCCAGCAGCTCTTACGGGACGGCCATTTACGAGCAGTACTTC. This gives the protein CASSSYGTAIYEQYF.